The 18 T cell receptor beta chains below all came from one sample that was sequenced in a study of regulatory T cells in long-lasting Graves disease. Time point given: newly diagnosed GD, antithyroid drugs for less than 3 months. The TCR library was made from RNA that had been extracted from PBMCs in TRIzol. In building TCR beta libraries, iRepertoire HTBI primers were used together with Arm-PCR of CDR3 regions. MiXCR, run by TCRdb on the multiplex PCR reads, gives a single entry per CDR3 protein. Altogether just over 600,000 distinct CDR3 sequences are present, less than 20% being singletons, with the ten largest covering roughly 18%. These sequences were also reported in another study, on T cells in Graves' hyperthyroidism and ophthalmopathy.

Sequencing used peripheral blood mononuclear cells (PBMCs), obtained at new diagnosis, from a patient treated with antithyroid drugs. All receptors derive from a woman in her 30s with Graves disease.

The table lists this clonotype with many counts. This rearrangement joins TRBV12-3 or TRBV12-4 to TRBJ1-5, with D perhaps TRBD1 (5 bases). The CDR3 covers 14 residues. V was pared by 6 bases and J by 6 bases, with 15 bases between. The CDR3 bases are TGTGCCAGCAGCAGGGTAACCGGAGCTCAGCCCCAGCATTTT. Translating gives CASSRVTGAQPQHF.

This chain connects TRBV30 to TRBJ1-2; TRBD1 is a possible D gene (6 bases). The CDR3 runs to 13 residues. V shed 0 bases and J shed 6 bases, with 11 bases lying between them. Germline V gives CDR1 GTSNPN, CDR2 SVGIG (reference sequence). The chain's CDR3 is CAWSVWGGDGYTF. CDR3 sequence (DNA): TGTGCCTGGAGTGTATGGGGGGGCGATGGCTACACCTTC.

This clonotype was seen more than once but under ten times. The chain combines TRBV3-1 with TRBJ1-4; 9 nucleotides align to TRBD1. The V and J ends lost 6 bases and 8 bases, in that order; junction bases with no gene match: 7. In germline, CDR1 is LGHDT, CDR2 YNNKEL (reference sequence). The CDR3 consists of 14 residues. This CDR3 is CASRQTGGGEKLFF. In DNA form, the CDR3 reads TGTGCCAGCAGGCAGACAGGGGGTGGAGAAAAACTGTTTTTT.

In this sample, this clonotype turned up many times. The rearrangement uses TRBV2 and TRBJ1-2; no reliable D call. V shed 3 bases and J shed 5 bases, with 7 bases lying between them. The CDR3 covers 12 residues. Germline V gives CDR1 SNHLY, CDR2 FYNNEI. The CDR3: CASSEEGYGYTF. CDR3 nucleotides: TGTGCCAGCAGTGAGGAAGGGTATGGCTACACCTTC. Complete variable domain (other parts from reference TRBV2 and TRBJ1-2): EPEVTQTPSHQVTQMGQEVILRCVPISNHLYFYWYRQILGQKVEFLVSFYNNEISEKSEIFDDQFSVERPDGSNFTLKIRSTKLEDSAMYFCASSEEGYGYTFGSGTRLTVV.

This clonotype occurred many times. V gene TRBV7-2 combines with J gene TRBJ2-1, with 10 bases that match TRBD2. V was clipped by 3 bases and J by 9 bases; unmatched bases: 11. This CDR3 spans 16 amino acids. Germline CDR1 and CDR2: SGHTA and FQGNSA. The CDR3 region is CASSFTWSGRAREQFF. The CDR3 nucleotides read TGTGCCAGCAGCTTCACTTGGAGCGGGAGGGCCCGTGAGCAGTTCTTC.

The sample holds a few counts of this clonotype. This chain uses TRBV18 with TRBJ1-4, with D possibly being TRBD1 (5 bases). The CDR3 spans 14 residues. Looked up from germline, CDR1 is KGHSH and CDR2 is LQKENI. V was clipped by 4 bases and J by 8 bases, with 14 bases between them. CDR3 bases: TGTGCCAGCTCACGGGGACCCCTTCCCGAAAAACTGTTTTTT. This sequence encodes CASSRGPLPEKLFF.

This clonotype appeared a few times. The V and J genes are TRBV30 and TRBJ1-3; TRBD1 might be the D (5 bases). V was pared by 0 bases and J by 0 bases, with 6 bases between. CDR3 length: 14 residues. Germline V lookup: CDR1 GTSNPN, CDR2 SVGIG (reference sequence). For the CDR3, the DNA is TGTGCCTGGAGTGTCGACAGCTCTGGAAACACCATATATTTT. The encoded protein is CAWSVDSSGNTIYF.

This clonotype was seen ten or more times. V and J are TRBV11-2 and TRBJ2-5; 10 bases match TRBD1. CDR3 size: 18 residues. The germline gives CDR1 SGHAT, CDR2 FQNNGV. With 1 base clipped from V and 2 bases from J, the junction kept 10 bases outside the gene matches. As DNA, the CDR3 is TGTGCCAGCAGCTTAGTGTTTTGGACAGGGGGTAATCAAGAGACCCAGTACTTC. This codes for CASSLVFWTGGNQETQYF.

In its sample, this clonotype was seen many times. This chain links TRBV6-1 with TRBJ1-2, with 7 positions matching TRBD1. After removal of 5 bases from V and 0 bases from J, the junction contained 3 bases not matched to a gene. This CDR3 has 14 residues. Germline V gene lookup returns CDR1 MNHNS and CDR2 SASEGT. The CDR3 nucleotides read TGTGCCAGCAGTACGGGACAGTCTAACTATGGCTACACCTTC. Protein product: CASSTGQSNYGYTF.

This clonotype was detected a few times. The chain employs TRBV28 and TRBJ2-7; possible D gene TRBD1, 6 bases. V lost 2 bases, J lost 7 bases, and 12 bases lay in between. Germline-derived CDR1 and CDR2 are MDHEN and SYDVKM. The length of the CDR3 is 13 residues. In DNA, the CDR3 is TGTGCCAGCAGTTTAGGGGACATTAAAGAGCAGTACTTC. This sequence encodes CASSLGDIKEQYF.

This chain connects TRBV6-1 to TRBJ2-3; 7 nucleotides align to TRBD2. V gave up 5 bases and J gave up 4 bases; unmatched junction bases: 6. There are 14 residues in the CDR3. In germline, CDR1 is MNHNS, CDR2 SASEGT. The CDR3 loop reads CASSLAESADTQYF. In nucleotides, the CDR3 is TGTGCCAGCAGTCTAGCGGAGAGCGCAGATACGCAGTATTTT.

This clonotype has ten or more counts. V gene TRBV12-3 or TRBV12-4 combines with J gene TRBJ1-2; D ambiguous. The germline V and J ends were trimmed by 6 bases and 4 bases, with 9 bases remaining between them. This CDR3 is 12 amino acids long. Written as DNA, the CDR3 is TGTGCCAGCAGCTGGGCCGCCTATGGCTACACCTTC. This gives the protein CASSWAAYGYTF.

In this sample, this clonotype turned up a few times. The rearrangement uses TRBV3-1 and TRBJ1-5; unclear D gene. The CDR3 sequence is 15 residues long. Trimming removed 5 bases at V and 3 bases at J, with 14 bases between. Germline CDR1 is LGHDT and CDR2 is YNNKEL (reference sequence). Here the CDR3 reads CASSSRGQDNQPQHF. CDR3 coding DNA: TGTGCCAGCAGCTCGAGAGGTCAGGACAATCAGCCCCAGCATTTT.

This clonotype was observed a handful of times. The rearrangement links TRBV11-2 to TRBJ2-7, with a possible D match to TRBD2 (6 bases). In germline, CDR1 is SGHAT, CDR2 FQNNGV. The CDR3 length is 15 residues. With 1 base removed from V and 6 bases from J, the gap between germline ends came to 16 bases. The CDR3 region is CASSLVGGMGFEQYF. DNA for the CDR3: TGTGCCAGCAGCTTAGTAGGCGGGATGGGGTTCGAGCAGTACTTC.

This clonotype came up many times. The rearrangement links TRBV28 to TRBJ1-5; D is perhaps TRBD1 (5 bases). The ends were cut back, 7 bases at V and 7 bases at J, with 23 bases in the middle. Germline V gene sequence: CDR1 MDHEN, CDR2 SYDVKM. The CDR3 spans 16 residues. CDR3 nucleotides: TGTGCCAGCACTGCTCGAGGGGATCCCAAAGGGCAGCCCCAGCATTTT. Protein: CASTARGDPKGQPQHF.

This clonotype was recorded many times. The CDR3 sequence: CSVDISQSREAQYF. The CDR3 nucleotides read TGCAGCGTTGATATTTCCCAGTCCAGGGAGGCCCAGTACTTC. V usage is TRBV29-1 and J usage is TRBJ2-5, with D perhaps matching TRBD2 (6 bases). Germline lookup yields CDR1 SQVTM and CDR2 ANQGSEA. The CDR3 has 14 amino acids. Trimming removed 3 bases from V and 9 bases from J, with 20 bases in between.

This clonotype was counted ten times or more. This CDR3 reads CASREDYPGTDTQYF. The CDR3 DNA sequence: TGTGCCAGCAGGGAGGACTACCCGGGGACAGATACGCAGTATTTT. The gene calls are TRBV3-1 and TRBJ2-3; tentative D call: TRBD2 (6 bases). CDR3 size: 15 residues. Looked up from germline, CDR1 is LGHDT and CDR2 is YNNKEL (reference sequence). Between the trimmed V and J ends, which lost 6 bases and 3 bases, there was a span of 16 bases.

This clonotype was recorded at least ten times. The chain carries TRBV11-3 and TRBJ2-3; 7 positions agree with TRBD1. J lost 8 bases, V lost 8 bases, and 13 bases had no gene match. The CDR3 runs to 14 residues. In germline, CDR1 is SGHNT, CDR2 YENEEA. The DNA for the CDR3 is TGTGCCAGCCCTGGCCGACAGGGAGATGGTACGCAGTATTTT. Its translation is CASPGRQGDGTQYF.